This T cell receptor (beta chain) emerged from a study of cytomegalovirus exposure and HLA in healthy donors. Regarding the study as a whole: Donors were assumed by presence/absence analyses to have roughly uniform sequencing depth. Analysis performed later found 15,000 or so TCR beta sequences associated with HLA alleles at 0.05 false discovery rate. Sequencing probably produced one cluster of sequence variants that were highly shared. The authors later linked a missense DCLRE1C variant to TCR beta V- and J-gene trimming.

Germline V gene lookup returns CDR1 SNHLY and CDR2 FYNNEI. Trimming shortened V by 4 bases and J by 1 base, and 7 bases separated the two germline ends. This CDR3 is built from 13 residues. PCR was performed using 60 Vbeta and 13 Jbeta primers. The repertoire was sequenced with immunoSEQ multiplex PCR; TCRdb's copy has only in-frame clones and lacks some. Among 170,000 or so clones listed, around four fifths were seen once. In the case of this clone: Its specificity is not known.

Sequencing input: PBMCs. The chain combines TRBV2 with TRBJ1-1; no definite D call. The clonotype comes from a girl under 18 in good health and CMV-seropositive. Here the CDR3 reads CASSAGRNTEAFF. DNA for the CDR3: TGTGCCAGCAGTGCGGGGAGGAACACTGAAGCTTTCTTT.